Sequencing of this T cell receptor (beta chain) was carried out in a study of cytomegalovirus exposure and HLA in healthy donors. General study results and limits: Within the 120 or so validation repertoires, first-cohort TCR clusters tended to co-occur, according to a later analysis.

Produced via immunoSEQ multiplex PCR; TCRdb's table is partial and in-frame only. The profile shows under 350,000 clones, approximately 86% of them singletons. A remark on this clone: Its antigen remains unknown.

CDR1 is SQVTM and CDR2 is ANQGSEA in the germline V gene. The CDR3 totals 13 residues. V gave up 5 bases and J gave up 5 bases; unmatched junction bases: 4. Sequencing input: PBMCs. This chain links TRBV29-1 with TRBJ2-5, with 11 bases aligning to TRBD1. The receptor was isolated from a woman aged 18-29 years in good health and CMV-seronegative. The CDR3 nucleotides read TGCAGCGTTTGGGACAGGGGGTTTGAGACCCAGTACTTC. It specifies CSVWDRGFETQYF.